The 20 T cell receptor beta chains presented below share a single source sample, sequenced in a study of cytomegalovirus exposure and HLA in healthy donors. The PCR used 60 Vbeta and 13 Jbeta primers. Using immunoSEQ multiplex PCR, the repertoire was profiled, and TCRdb retains in-frame clones only, with some absent. The sample includes around 150,000 clones, about four fifths seen only once; the top ten take around 6.3%. The specimen sequenced was PBMCs. All receptors derive from a man aged 50 to 59 in good health and CMV-seropositive.

The chain is built from TRBV30 and TRBJ2-7; D ambiguous. The germline gives CDR1 GTSNPN, CDR2 SVGIG (reference sequence). Trimming took off 5 bases at V and 4 bases at J, with 21 bases between the two ends. The CDR3 runs 15 residues. The CDR3 protein is CAWSLRSWPGYEQYF. The CDR3 DNA reads as TGTGCCTGGTCCTTACGAAGTTGGCCGGGTTACGAGCAGTACTTC. Using reference TRBV30 and TRBJ2-7 for the parts outside the CDR3, the full variable domain is SQTIHQWPATLVQPVGSPLSLECTVEGTSNPNLYWYRQAAGRGLQLLFYSVGIGQISSEVPQNLSASRPQDRQFILSSKKLLLSDSGFYLCAWSLRSWPGYEQYFGPGTRLTVT.

The chain has TRBV10-3 and TRBJ2-7; 8 bases fit TRBD2. CDR3 size: 15 residues. Trimming took 3 bases from V and 5 from J; bases not matched to a gene: 9. Germline CDR1 and CDR2: ENHRY and SYGVKD. As DNA, the CDR3 is TGTGCCATCAGTGATTGGCAGCGGGAGCTGAACGAGCAGTACTTC. Amino acids: CAISDWQRELNEQYF.

This clone was counted between two and nine times. The chain joins TRBV2 to TRBJ1-5, with D perhaps matching TRBD1 (6 bases). This CDR3 has 14 amino acids. V lost 6 bases to trimming and J lost 3 bases, with 12 bases between them. Germline CDR1 and CDR2: SNHLY and FYNNEI. In DNA form, the CDR3 reads TGTGCCAGCAGCTGGGACAAACCCAATCAGCCCCAGCATTTT. Translation gives CASSWDKPNQPQHF.

This clone was detected a few times. V gene TRBV28 combines with J gene TRBJ1-1, with D perhaps matching TRBD1 (5 bases). Germline assignment: CDR1 MDHEN and CDR2 SYDVKM. The CDR3 has 13 amino acids. V gave up 6 bases and J gave up 3 bases, with 11 bases separating them. The CDR3 nucleotides are TGTGCCAGCAGACGGGGGGGGGACACTGAAGCTTTCTTT. Its protein is CASRRGGDTEAFF.

This chain joins TRBV5-4 and TRBJ2-7; possible D gene TRBD1, 6 bases. CDR3 length: 18 residues. Germline V gives CDR1 SGHNT, CDR2 YYREEE (reference sequence). The V and J ends lost 0 bases and 0 bases respectively, with 19 bases between them. CDR3 sequence (DNA): TGTGCCAGCAGCTTGGACTTGGACAGACCGTCACTCTCCTACGAGCAGTACTTC. Translated: CASSLDLDRPSLSYEQYF.

The chain couples TRBV5-1 to TRBJ2-7, with 7 positions matching TRBD2. CDR3 length: 15 residues. Germline assignment: CDR1 SGHRS and CDR2 YFSETQ. J gave up 6 bases and V 0 bases, and 9 bases lay outside the gene matches. DNA of the CDR3: TGCGCCAGCAGCTTGGGCGGGAGCGATATAGCCGAGCAGTACTTC. Protein: CASSLGGSDIAEQYF.

This clone turned up a few times. The genes are TRBV6-5 and TRBJ1-2, with 11 bases that match TRBD1. In germline, CDR1 is MNHEY, CDR2 SVGAGI. The CDR3 runs to 15 residues. J lost 3 bases, V lost 4 bases, and 4 bases had no gene match. The CDR3 spells CASSSGTGGYYGYTF. The CDR3, as DNA: TGTGCCAGCAGTTCCGGGACAGGGGGATACTATGGCTACACCTTC.

The chain joins TRBV11-2 to TRBJ1-2; TRBD1 might be the D (6 bases). The CDR3 is 13 residues long. Germline CDR1 and CDR2: SGHAT and FQNNGV. Trimming stripped 4 bases from V and 4 bases from J, with 10 bases between. The CDR3 is CASSSGQLYGYTF. DNA for the CDR3: TGTGCCAGCAGCTCCGGACAGCTCTATGGCTACACCTTC. The whole variable domain, filled in from reference TRBV11-2 and TRBJ1-2, reads EAGVAQSPRYKIIEKRQSVAFWCNPISGHATLYWYQQILGQGPKLLIQFQNNGVVDDSQLPKDRFSAERLKGVDSTLKIQPAKLEDSAVYLCASSSGQLYGYTFGSGTRLTVV.

This chain links TRBV28 with TRBJ2-3; TRBD2 matches 8 bases. The germline gives CDR1 MDHEN, CDR2 SYDVKM. The CDR3 covers 17 residues. V lost 4 bases and J lost 5; bases outside the gene matches: 14. The CDR3 here is CASSSFQEREIGDTQYF. CDR3 nucleotides: TGTGCCAGCAGTTCGTTCCAGGAGCGGGAGATTGGAGATACGCAGTATTTT. Full variable domain (rest looked up from reference TRBV28 and TRBJ2-3): DVKVTQSSRYLVKRTGEKVFLECVQDMDHENMFWYRQDPGLGLRLIYFSYDVKMKEKGDIPEGYSVSREKKERFSLILESASTNQTSMYLCASSSFQEREIGDTQYFGPGTRLTVL.

The chain combines TRBV28 with TRBJ2-1, with 7 bases matching TRBD1. With 3 bases clipped from V and 0 bases from J, the junction kept 8 bases outside the gene matches. CDR1 and CDR2 from the germline V gene are MDHEN and SYDVKM. The CDR3 length is 17 residues. CDR3 coding DNA: TGTGCCAGCAGTTTCCCCTCGACAGGGCCCTCCTACAATGAGCAGTTCTTC. Protein sequence: CASSFPSTGPSYNEQFF.

CDR3 amino acids: CASLRVEETQYF. CDR3 bases: TGTGCCAGCCTGCGGGTTGAAGAGACCCAGTACTTC. The chain uses TRBV2 and TRBJ2-5, with D tentatively TRBD2 (5 bases). Germline lookup yields CDR1 SNHLY and CDR2 FYNNEI. This CDR3 region has 12 residues. The V gene lost 8 bases and the J gene lost 3 bases, with 10 bases spanning the gap. Full variable domain (rest looked up from reference TRBV2 and TRBJ2-5): EPEVTQTPSHQVTQMGQEVILRCVPISNHLYFYWYRQILGQKVEFLVSFYNNEISEKSEIFDDQFSVERPDGSNFTLKIRSTKLEDSAMYFCASLRVEETQYFGPGTRLLVL.

The sample holds a few counts of this clone. The CDR3 nucleotides read TGCGCCAGCAGCTTGGGTCTTGGGGGCCCCCGCACAGATACGCAGTATTTT. Protein sequence: CASSLGLGGPRTDTQYF. The J gene is TRBJ2-3, the V gene TRBV5-1, with D perhaps TRBD1 (6 bases). Germline CDR1 and CDR2: SGHRS and YFSETQ. Trimming left V 0 bases short and J 1 base short, with 15 bases between. The CDR3 length is 17 residues.

This chain uses TRBV30 with TRBJ2-7; weak D call: TRBD1 (6 bases). The germline V and J ends were trimmed by 2 bases and 0 bases, with 17 bases remaining between them. The CDR3 covers 16 residues. Germline assignment: CDR1 GTSNPN and CDR2 SVGIG (reference sequence). The CDR3 DNA follows: TGTGCCTGGAGTCCTCCCCTGACAGGTTACTCCTACGAGCAGTACTTC. It specifies CAWSPPLTGYSYEQYF.

The V and J genes are TRBV5-1 and TRBJ1-3; D is unclear. CDR3 length: 16 residues. The V gene lost 4 bases and the J gene lost 0 bases, with 14 bases spanning the gap. CDR1 is SGHRS, CDR2 YFSETQ, per germline. The CDR3 bases are TGCGCCAGCAGCCTCAATTTCGGTTACTCTGGAAACACCATATATTTT. Encoded protein: CASSLNFGYSGNTIYF.

This clone was seen a single time. The chain carries TRBV9 and TRBJ2-1, with D perhaps TRBD2 (7 bases). CDR3 length: 17 residues. Germline V gives CDR1 SGDLS, CDR2 YYNGEE. V lost 4 bases and J lost 5, with 22 bases in between. The CDR3 DNA reads as TGTGCCAGCAGCATGGGGTGGGGGGGCGCCGCAAACAATGAGCAGTTCTTC. It translates to CASSMGWGGAANNEQFF.

This clone was found once. The chain recombines TRBV4-2 with TRBJ2-1, with TRBD2 matching over 8 bases. The CDR3 extends over 17 amino acids. V lost 0 bases, J lost 1 base, and 5 bases stayed unmatched. The germline V gene has CDR1 LGHNA and CDR2 YNFKEQ. Written as DNA, the CDR3 is TGTGCCAGCAGCCAAGAAAGGGGCGGGAGGTCCTACAATGAGCAGTTCTTC. Amino acids: CASSQERGGRSYNEQFF.

The chain combines TRBV9 with TRBJ2-1, with 11 bases aligning to TRBD2. The germline V gene encodes CDR1 SGDLS and CDR2 YYNGEE. J was trimmed by 15 bases and V by 0 bases; bases with no gene match: 8. This CDR3 contains 14 residues. The CDR3 protein is CASSVAGLAESPFF. CDR3 sequence (DNA): TGTGCCAGCAGCGTAGCGGGACTAGCGGAATCCCCGTTCTTC.

The V call is TRBV2, the J call TRBJ1-2; D not resolved. The CDR3 has 14 residues. V shed 7 bases and J shed 4 bases, with 16 bases lying between them. Germline V lookup: CDR1 SNHLY, CDR2 FYNNEI. DNA for the CDR3: TGTGCCAGCATTCCGGACGGGATTCCCTATGGCTACACCTTC. It encodes CASIPDGIPYGYTF.

The chain joins TRBV6-5 to TRBJ1-1; no clear D gene. CDR1 and CDR2 (germline): MNHEY, SVGAGI. V dropped 8 bases and J dropped 0 bases, with 13 bases sitting between them. The CDR3 spans 14 residues. The CDR3 spells CASSRNILNTEAFF. The DNA for the CDR3 is TGTGCCAGCTCCAGAAACATTTTGAACACTGAAGCTTTCTTT.

The chain carries TRBV7-9 and TRBJ2-7, with 7 positions matching TRBD2. After removal of 5 bases from V and 6 bases from J, the junction contained 10 bases not matched to a gene. Germline V CDR1 and CDR2: SEHNR, FQNEAQ (reference sequence). CDR3 length: 14 amino acids. The CDR3 coding sequence is TGTGCCAGCAGCCCCGCGGGCGGGAGTTTCGAGCAGTACTTC. This translates into CASSPAGGSFEQYF. Variable domain in full (rest from reference TRBV7-9 and TRBJ2-7): DTGVSQNPRHKITKRGQNVTFRCDPISEHNRLYWYRQTLGQGPEFLTYFQNEAQLEKSRLLSDRFSAERPKGSFSTLEIQRTEQGDSAMYLCASSPAGGSFEQYFGPGTRLTVT.